The rows below give T cell receptor beta chains drawn from one sample of a study of T cell responses to AZD1222 COVID-19 vaccine. Libraries were prepared by immunoSEQ multiplex PCR; TCRdb keeps only in-frame clonotypes and omits some of them. The sample includes some 150,000 clones, approximately 89% of them seen just once. The source was peripheral blood, collected on day 0 of AZD1222 vaccination. The receptors here all came from an adult in good health. Each CDR3 is given without its conserved first and last residue.

TRBJ2-3 TRBV18 ASSPATDTQY
TRBJ2-3 TRBV24-1 ATSQSVTDTQY
TRBJ2-7 TRBV28 ASIGQGNNYEQY
TRBJ2-1 TRBV18 ASSPGLAGGPSLSEQF
TRBJ1-1 TRBV6-5 ASSYSIGGRTEAF
TRBJ1-2 TRBV29-1 SVEDVGGYT
TRBJ1-2 TRBV19 ASSIGGTANNYGYT
TRBJ2-1 TRBV7-8 ASSLDWYEQF
TRBJ1-1 TRBV7-3 ASSPDWSTEAF
TRBJ1-4 TRBV28 ASRVDRGAEKLF
TRBJ2-7 TRBV6-5 ASLYTRASYEQY
TRBJ1-2 TRBV9 ASSVAPWDTGDGYT
TRBJ1-1 TRBV25-1 ASSGADTEAF
TRBJ1-3 TRBV7-9 ASSLGLYDSSGNTIY
TRBJ2-7 TRBV9 ASSGGQDGTYEQY
TRBJ1-2 TRBV19 ASINTGSSYGYT
TRBJ2-2 TRBV6-5 ASSDWGGFTGELF
TRBJ1-3 TRBV14 ASSQKGGGNTIY
TRBJ1-4 TRBV27 ASSLRGYGEKLF
TRBJ2-7 TRBV12-5 ASGLAVTYEQY
TRBJ1-3 TRBV5-1 ATTERTGSGNTIY
TRBJ2-7 TRBV7-8 ASSKGQGPYEQY
TRBJ1-2 TRBV2 ASSVRDTYGYT
TRBJ1-5 TRBV12-3/TRBV12-4 ASSLSQDQPQH
TRBJ1-2 TRBV19 ASTREQGPYGYT
TRBJ1-2 TRBV28 ASSLWVGEDLNYGYT
TRBJ2-7 TRBV5-1 ASSPDAGTGYEQY
TRBJ1-5 TRBV3-1/TRBV3-2 ASSHADRPSQPQH
TRBJ1-3 TRBV18 ASSDEDRARSGNTIY
TRBJ2-1 TRBV6-6 ASRGGGPTNNEQF
TRBJ1-1 TRBV9 ASSVGGVNTEAF
TRBJ2-1 TRBV5-4 ASSLVGRNEQF
TRBJ1-3 TRBV12-3/TRBV12-4 ASREGSGNTIY
TRBJ1-2 TRBV28 ASSSTAYGYT
TRBJ1-2 TRBV30 AWGPGASNYGYT
TRBJ1-2 TRBV5-1 ASSLTTTGRGDYGYT
TRBJ2-7 TRBV5-1 ASAPRQGTYEQY
TRBJ2-1 TRBV14 ASSQRRGTYNEQF
TRBJ2-7 TRBV4-2 ASSQEGLAGPIEQY
TRBJ2-5 TRBV5-1 ASSSAGLADQETQY
TRBJ2-5 TRBV4-1 ASSLSDRFGRETQY
TRBJ1-2 TRBV12-3/TRBV12-4 ASGKQDTGYT
TRBJ1-2 TRBV11-1 ASSLEGGRSYGYT
TRBJ1-3 TRBV5-3 ARTIKGTSPSSGNTIY
TRBJ1-4 TRBV7-8 ASSHFGGKLF
TRBJ2-2 TRBV5-8 ASSLEWTGELF
TRBJ1-2 TRBV15 ATSRDSGALGYT
TRBJ2-7 TRBV6-1 ASSETRVRVGVEQY
TRBJ1-6 TRBV9 ASSPGTDVSPLH
TRBJ1-3 TRBV3-1/TRBV3-2 ASSPALGNTIY